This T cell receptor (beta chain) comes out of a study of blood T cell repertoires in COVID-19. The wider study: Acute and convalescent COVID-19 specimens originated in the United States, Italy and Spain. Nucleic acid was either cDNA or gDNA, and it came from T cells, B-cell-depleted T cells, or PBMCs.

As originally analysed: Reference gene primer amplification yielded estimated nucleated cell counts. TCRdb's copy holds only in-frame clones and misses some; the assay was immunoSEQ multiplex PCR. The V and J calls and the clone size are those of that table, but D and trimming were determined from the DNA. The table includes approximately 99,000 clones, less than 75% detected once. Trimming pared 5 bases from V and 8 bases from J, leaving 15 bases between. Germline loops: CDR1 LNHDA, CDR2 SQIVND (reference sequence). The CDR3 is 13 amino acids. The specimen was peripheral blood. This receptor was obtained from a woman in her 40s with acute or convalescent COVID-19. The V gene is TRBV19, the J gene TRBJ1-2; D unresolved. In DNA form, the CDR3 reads TGTGCCAGTAGTCCCCGCGGAGGAGGGGGCTACACCTTC. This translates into CASSPRGGGGYTF.